This T cell receptor (beta chain) was captured by sequencing in a study of blood T cells in healthy people across ages. Study-level points and caveats: Expanded clonotype changes were possibly confounded by unknown donor CMV status. Underestimates were what the diversity estimates from one million T cells were considered to be.

About this clonotype: Its target is not known.

CDR1 is LGHDT and CDR2 is YNNKEL in the germline V gene (reference sequence). This CDR3 spans 15 amino acids. The germline V and J ends were trimmed by 4 bases and 5 bases, with 17 bases remaining between them. Sample-barcoded 5' priming and a J-beta primer mix drove a second PCR of about 6 to 11 cycles. MiXCR, run by TCRdb on the 5' RACE reads, gives a single entry per CDR3 protein. The sample consists of about 1,500,000 distinct CDR3 sequences, about 40% of them appearing once. The V gene is TRBV3-1, the J gene TRBJ1-2, with D tentatively TRBD1 (6 bases). The sample was blood. The clonotype originates from a woman younger than 35 in good health. CDR3 DNA sequence: TGTGCCAGCAGCCGGGAGACAGGACGGTATTATGGCTACACCTTC. It encodes CASSRETGRYYGYTF.